A selection of T cell receptor beta chains follows, all from one sample in a study of graft-versus-host responses after intestinal transplantation. The repertoire was sequenced with immunoSEQ multiplex PCR; TCRdb's copy has only in-frame clones and lacks some. This table holds 98,000 or so clones, more than 70% found once. Sequences were derived from PBMCs, sampled 255 days after intestinal transplant. Receptor source: a human patient who received an intestinal transplant, so some T cells may come from the graft donor. CDR3s include the opening cysteine and the closing phenylalanine or tryptophan. D genes are given only for firm matches. Clone sizes are given selectively: once, few, many, or a class where the clone is expanded.

TRBV4-2	TRBJ2-3	NA	TRBD2	TGTGCCAGCAGCCAAAAGACTAGCGGGGGGGCAGATACGCAGTATTTT	CASSQKTSGGADTQYF
TRBV5-4	TRBJ2-3	NA	TRBD2	TGTGCCAGCAGTCCGCCGGGAGGTGAGAGCGGGGGATACACAGATACGCAGTATTTT	CASSPPGGESGGYTDTQYF
TRBV19	TRBJ1-1	few	NA	TGTGCCAGTAGCGACCTCTGGGGGAGTACTGAAGCTTTCTTT	CASSDLWGSTEAFF
TRBV20-1	TRBJ2-3	once	TRBD2	TGCAGTGCGACGACTAGCTCAGCGCAGTATTTT	CSATTSSAQYF
TRBV29-1	TRBJ2-3	NA	TRBD1	TGCAGCGTTGCACAGGGGGCCAGAGATACGCAGTATTTT	CSVAQGARDTQYF
TRBV20-1	TRBJ1-1	NA	NA	TGCAGTGCTAGGCCCGGGCCTGAAGCTTTCTTT	CSARPGPEAFF
TRBV6-1	TRBJ1-2	NA	NA	TGTGCCAGCAGTGTCGAGGGCTACACCTTC	CASSVEGYTF
TRBV11-2	TRBJ1-4	NA	NA	TGTGCCAGCAGCTTGGACAAGGGGGGAGGTGAAAAACTGTTTTTT	CASSLDKGGGEKLFF
TRBV5-1	TRBJ2-6	NA	NA	TGCGCCAGCAGCCTAGTGGGATCGGGCCTCTCTGGGGCCAACGTCCTGACTTTC	CASSLVGSGLSGANVLTF
TRBV28	TRBJ2-1	NA	TRBD2	TGTGCCAGCAGTTTAAGGCTTGGGGCTAGCGGGAGGGGAAGCACTGGCAATGAGCAGTTCTTC	CASSLRLGASGRGSTGNEQFF
TRBV18	TRBJ1-5	NA	NA	TGTGCCAGCTCACCAGTGGAGGGCTATGGTAATCAGCCCCAGCATTTT	CASSPVEGYGNQPQHF
TRBV5-4	TRBJ2-1	NA	TRBD2	TGTGCCAGCAGCTTACCGACTAGCCCGAAGGGGGAGCAGTTCTTC	CASSLPTSPKGEQFF
TRBV9	TRBJ1-2	NA	NA	TGTGCCAGCAGCGTACAGGGCTATGGCTACACCTTC	CASSVQGYGYTF
TRBV6-1	TRBJ2-1	NA	TRBD2	TGTGCCAGCATAAGGGACGGCGGGGGAAATGAGCAGTTCTTC	CASIRDGGGNEQFF
TRBV5-1	TRBJ1-3	NA	TRBD1	TGCGCCAGCTCAGGGGGGGGAAACACCATATATTTT	CASSGGGNTIYF
TRBV28	TRBJ1-5	NA	NA	TGTGCCAGCAGAGTGGGAGTCGGTCAGCCCCAGCATTTT	CASRVGVGQPQHF
TRBV4-1	TRBJ1-5	NA	NA	TGCGCCAGCAGCCAAGGAGTGAATCAGCCCCAGCATTTT	CASSQGVNQPQHF
TRBV18	TRBJ2-1	NA	TRBD2	TGTGCCAGCTCACCACCGGGACTAGCGGGCCCCAATGAGCAGTTCTTC	CASSPPGLAGPNEQFF
TRBV6-5	TRBJ1-4	NA	NA	TGTGCCAGCAGTTCCCGAAATGAAAAACTGTTTTTT	CASSSRNEKLFF
TRBV28	TRBJ2-3	NA	NA	TGTGCCAGCAGTTGGGGGTACGGCACAGATACGCAGTATTTT	CASSWGYGTDTQYF
TRBV6-5	TRBJ1-5	NA	TRBD1	TGTGCCAGCAGCCCGACAGGGGTAGGCCAGCCCCAGCATTTT	CASSPTGVGQPQHF
TRBV29-1	TRBJ2-2	NA	NA	TGCAGCGTTGGTCCTGTACCCGGGGAGCTGTTTTTT	CSVGPVPGELFF
TRBV2	TRBJ2-3	NA	NA	TGTGCCAGCACCCCCTCGAGGGGGGGAGGGACAGATACGCAGTATTTT	CASTPSRGGGTDTQYF
TRBV10-3	TRBJ2-2	NA	TRBD1	TGTGCCATCGGACAGGGGGTGAACACCGGGGAGCTGTTTTTT	CAIGQGVNTGELFF
TRBV5-1	TRBJ2-1	once	NA	TGCGCCAGCAGCTTGGAATCACGCTACAATGAGCAGTTCTTC	CASSLESRYNEQFF
TRBV6-1	TRBJ2-1	once	TRBD1	TGTGCCAGCAGGACAGGGGGCGAGCAGTTCTTC	CASRTGGEQFF
TRBV11-2	TRBJ2-1	NA	NA	TGTGCCAGCAGCTTAGATAGCGGCTCCTACAATGAGCAGTTCTTC	CASSLDSGSYNEQFF
TRBV7-2	TRBJ2-1	NA	TRBD2	TGTGCCAGCAGCCCATGGACTAGCGGGGTGGATGAGCAGTTCTTC	CASSPWTSGVDEQFF
TRBV19	TRBJ1-6	NA	NA	TGTGCCAGTAGTTACCTAGGCGGGAATTCACCCCTCCACTTT	CASSYLGGNSPLHF
TRBV7-9	TRBJ2-7	NA	NA	TGTGCCAGCAGCCGCCGCCCCAGGGACTACGAGCAGTACTTC	CASSRRPRDYEQYF
TRBV6-5	TRBJ1-1	NA	NA	TGTGCCAGCACCGCGGGCCCAGGGGAGGGTGAAGCTTTCTTT	CASTAGPGEGEAFF
TRBV19	TRBJ2-2	NA	TRBD1	TGTGCCAGTACCAACCCCGTCGACAGGGTCCTGAACACCGGGGAACTGTTTTTT	CASTNPVDRVLNTGELFF
TRBV19	TRBJ2-2	NA	NA	TGTGCCAGTAGTATCAGAGGGAAAGACACCGGGGAGCTGTTTTTT	CASSIRGKDTGELFF
TRBV5-6	TRBJ2-7	NA	NA	TGTGCCAGCAGCTTGGGGGCAGGGCCCACCGAGCAGTACTTC	CASSLGAGPTEQYF
TRBV27	TRBJ2-7	NA	TRBD1	TGTGCCAGCAGTTTAGGTGGGGCGACAGGGGCTAACTACGAGCAGTACTTC	CASSLGGATGANYEQYF
TRBV25-1	TRBJ2-1	NA	NA	TGTGCCAGCGGGGATCCGAATGAGCAGTTCTTC	CASGDPNEQFF
TRBV6-1	TRBJ1-2	NA	NA	TGTGCCAGCAGCCTAGCCAGGGGACAAACGGGGGGCTACACCTTC	CASSLARGQTGGYTF
TRBV11-2	TRBJ2-2	NA	NA	TGTGCCAGCAGCTTAGATCGGTTGAACACCGGGGAGCTGTTTTTT	CASSLDRLNTGELFF
TRBV28	TRBJ2-1	NA	TRBD2	TGTGCCAGCAGCCCGGCGGGGGGGTGGAATGAGCAGTTCTTC	CASSPAGGWNEQFF
TRBV5-6	TRBJ1-4	NA	NA	TGTGCCAGCAGCTGGGGAAGGGAGGATGAAAAACTGTTTTTT	CASSWGREDEKLFF
TRBV27	TRBJ1-3	NA	NA	TGTGCCAGCAGTTTATTTCCCGGGGCTGGAAACACCATATATTTT	CASSLFPGAGNTIYF
TRBV5-4	TRBJ2-7	NA	TRBD2	TGTGCCAGCAGCTTGGGACCTGCAACGGGAGCGGGAGGGATATACGAGCAGTACTTC	CASSLGPATGAGGIYEQYF
TRBV6-5	TRBJ1-3	NA	NA	TGTGCCGTAAGCGATCTTGGAAACACCATATATTTT	CAVSDLGNTIYF
TRBV5-1	TRBJ2-2	NA	NA	TGCGCCAGCAGCTTGGTTGACAGGTCCGGGGAGCTGTTTTTT	CASSLVDRSGELFF
TRBV10-1	TRBJ2-7	NA	TRBD2	TGCGCCAGCCCGTTCGGGACTAGCGGGAGGAGGTACGAGCAGTACTTC	CASPFGTSGRRYEQYF
TRBV10-1	TRBJ1-2	once	NA	TGCGCCAGCAGTGAGTCGGGAGTGAACTATGGCTACACCTTC	CASSESGVNYGYTF
TRBV2	TRBJ2-7	NA	NA	TGTGCCAGCAGTGAACGTCAAGCGGGTGCCTACGAGCAGTACTTC	CASSERQAGAYEQYF
TRBV7-9	TRBJ2-7	NA	NA	TGTGCCAGCAGCCCACAGGGATCCGAGCAGTACTTC	CASSPQGSEQYF
TRBV10-3	TRBJ2-6	NA	NA	TGTGCCATCAGTAAGGCCGGGACGGTAAGCCGCTCTGGGGCCAACGTCCTGACTTTC	CAISKAGTVSRSGANVLTF
TRBV15	TRBJ2-5	NA	NA	TGTGCCACCAGCAGAGGGTCGGAGACCCAGTACTTC	CATSRGSETQYF
TRBV18	TRBJ2-1	NA	NA	TGTGCCAGCTCCCCTCGCGGAGGGAGAAGTGAAAATGAGCAGTTCTTC	CASSPRGGRSENEQFF